This entry lists 12 T cell receptor beta chains sequenced from one sample in a study of cytomegalovirus exposure and HLA in healthy donors. PCR primers comprised 60 Vbeta and 13 Jbeta primers. Data came from immunoSEQ multiplex PCR; TCRdb stores just in-frame clones and leaves some out. This repertoire shows some 150,000 clones, more than 60% found once; its top ten account for around 4%. Sequenced material: PBMCs. The receptor set was obtained from a man in his forties in good health and CMV-seronegative.

The chain has TRBV2 and TRBJ2-7; TRBD1 matches at 9 bases. Germline-derived CDR1 and CDR2 are SNHLY and FYNNEI. CDR3 length: 14 amino acids. The V and J ends lost 11 bases and 6 bases, in that order; junction bases with no gene match: 14. The CDR3 DNA is TGTGCCGGTACGCCGGGACAGGGAAAACGCGAGCAGTACTTC. Its translation is CAGTPGQGKREQYF.

The gene calls are TRBV6-4 and TRBJ2-3; TRBD2 might be the D (7 bases). Trimming removed 2 bases at V and 0 bases at J, with 9 bases between. This CDR3 is built from 15 residues. CDR1 is MRHNA and CDR2 is SNTAGT in the germline V gene. The CDR3 DNA reads TGTGCCAGCAGTGACCGGGGGGCAAGCACAGATACGCAGTATTTT. This gives the protein CASSDRGASTDTQYF.

V gene TRBV7-2 combines with J gene TRBJ2-3; D uncertain. The CDR3 sequence is 14 residues long. With 1 base removed from V and 2 bases from J, the gap between germline ends came to 7 bases. Germline CDR1 is SGHTA and CDR2 is FQGNSA. The CDR3 sequence is CASSLGLYTDTQYF. In DNA form, the CDR3 reads TGTGCCAGCAGCTTAGGTCTGTACACAGATACGCAGTATTTT.

The genes are TRBV2 and TRBJ1-4; possible D gene TRBD1, 5 bases. CDR3 size: 15 residues. The V end lost 7 bases, the J end lost 4 bases, and 16 bases lay between the germline ends. Germline assignment: CDR1 SNHLY and CDR2 FYNNEI. The DNA for the CDR3 is TGTGCCAGCATAGCTCTGGGACTAAATAATGAAAAACTGTTTTTT. Protein product: CASIALGLNNEKLFF.

V and J are TRBV5-1 and TRBJ2-7; no definite D call. The CDR3 contains 14 residues. Per the germline V gene, CDR1 is SGHRS and CDR2 is YFSETQ. V was shortened by 0 bases and J by 2 bases, with 9 bases between the two germline ends. The CDR3 loop is CASSLEAAPYEQYF. The DNA for the CDR3 is TGCGCCAGCAGCTTGGAGGCGGCACCCTACGAGCAGTACTTC.

DNA for the CDR3: TGTGCCAGCAGCTCAAGGGACAGGGGGGCGGCTGAAGCTTTCTTT. It translates to CASSSRDRGAAEAFF. The V call is TRBV7-9, the J call TRBJ1-1; 11 bases are a match to TRBD1. V lost 4 bases, J lost 6 bases, and 7 bases stayed unmatched. The germline V gene has CDR1 SEHNR and CDR2 FQNEAQ (reference sequence). The CDR3 runs to 15 residues.

The sample holds one count of this clone. The chain employs TRBV6-4 and TRBJ2-7; 7 bases are a match to TRBD2. This CDR3 is 15 amino acids long. The germline CDR1 and CDR2 sequences are MRHNA and SNTAGT. After removal of 0 bases from V and 5 bases from J, the junction contained 7 bases not matched to a gene. This chain's CDR3 is CASSDSGGGPNEQYF. In DNA, the CDR3 is TGTGCCAGCAGTGACTCCGGCGGGGGACCGAACGAGCAGTACTTC.

The chain is built from TRBV11-2 and TRBJ2-2; D might be TRBD1 (6 bases). Deletions cut 0 bases from V and 4 bases from J, with 15 bases between. This CDR3 region has 17 residues. CDR1 and CDR2 (germline): SGHAT, FQNNGV. The CDR3 loop reads CASSLDRAGAGTGELFF. DNA for the CDR3: TGTGCCAGCAGCTTAGATCGGGCAGGGGCTGGCACCGGGGAGCTGTTTTTT.

This clone was detected a few times. The V and J genes are TRBV7-6 and TRBJ1-1, with 10 bases that match TRBD1. CDR1 is SGHVS, CDR2 FNYEAQ, per germline. The junction had 4 bases not matched to a gene; V was cut back by 5 bases and J by 4 bases. This CDR3 contains 14 residues. The CDR3, as DNA: TGTGCCAGCAGCGTAGGACAGGGGGTCACTGAAGCTTTCTTT. It encodes CASSVGQGVTEAFF.

The chain joins TRBV19 to TRBJ1-1; no firm D call. CDR1 and CDR2 from the germline V gene are LNHDA and SQIVND (reference sequence). The CDR3 consists of 15 residues. V was trimmed by 1 base and J by 4 bases, leaving 13 bases between them. The CDR3 sequence: CASSIVGSRSTEAFF. The CDR3 DNA reads as TGTGCCAGTAGTATAGTTGGTTCTCGGAGCACTGAAGCTTTCTTT.

This chain connects TRBV5-4 to TRBJ1-1, with D possibly being TRBD1 (6 bases). Trimming removed 0 bases at V and 5 bases at J, with 14 bases between. CDR3 length: 15 amino acids. CDR1 is SGHNT, CDR2 YYREEE, per germline (reference sequence). The CDR3 spells CASSLAGKGGTEAFF. The CDR3 bases are TGTGCCAGCAGCTTGGCCGGGAAGGGGGGGACTGAAGCTTTCTTT.

The chain carries TRBV30 and TRBJ1-2; no definite D call. CDR1 is GTSNPN and CDR2 is SVGIG in the germline V gene (reference sequence). The CDR3 covers 15 residues. Trimming left V 3 bases short and J 7 bases short, with 21 bases between. Here the CDR3 reads CAWRAKGRAEGGYTF. The CDR3 DNA reads TGTGCCTGGAGAGCCAAAGGGAGGGCTGAGGGTGGCTACACCTTC. The full variable domain, its missing parts supplied by reference TRBV30 and TRBJ1-2, is SQTIHQWPATLVQPVGSPLSLECTVEGTSNPNLYWYRQAAGRGLQLLFYSVGIGQISSEVPQNLSASRPQDRQFILSSKKLLLSDSGFYLCAWRAKGRAEGGYTFGSGTRLTVV.